Each of the 25 T cell receptor beta chains below was sequenced from the same sample in a study of spatial heterogeneity in lung cancer. MiXCR, applied by TCRdb to the 5' RACE reads, yields one record per CDR3 protein. Found here are approximately 44,000 distinct CDR3 sequences, about 13% of them singletons; the top ten hold about 55%. Time point in this sample: sample taken at primary tumor resection. Sequencing was performed on whole RNA extracted from tumor and nontumor lung tissue, or from frozen PBMC, and the material was left unsorted. The sample consisted of PBMCs, taken at surgery. Receptors were obtained from a male donor with early-stage non-small cell lung cancer.

The chain carries TRBV3-1 and TRBJ2-3; maybe TRBD1 (6 bases). Trimming cost V 3 bases and J 4 bases, with 14 bases left between them. Germline V gene sequence: CDR1 LGHDT, CDR2 YNNKEL (reference sequence). This CDR3 has 15 residues. CDR3 loop: CASSQSQGWSDTQYF. As DNA, the CDR3 is TGTGCCAGCAGCCAGAGTCAGGGGTGGTCAGATACGCAGTATTTT.

The table lists this clonotype with many counts. The genes are TRBV20-1 and TRBJ2-3; D could derive from TRBD1 or TRBD2 (5 bases each). Germline V gene lookup returns CDR1 DFQATT and CDR2 SNEGSKA (reference sequence). The CDR3 contains 13 residues. V was clipped by 7 bases and J by 3 bases, with 14 bases between them. The DNA of the CDR3 is TGCAGTGTCCCCAAGGGACCAACAGATACGCAGTATTTT. Translated: CSVPKGPTDTQYF.

The chain uses TRBV5-1 and TRBJ1-2, with D possibly TRBD1 on 5 matching bases. With 0 bases removed from V and 1 base from J, the gap between germline ends came to 10 bases. The CDR3 is 15 amino acids. CDR1 SGHRS and CDR2 YFSETQ come from the germline V gene. CDR3 sequence: CASSLVTGHNYGYTF. CDR3 nucleotide sequence: TGCGCCAGCAGCTTGGTTACAGGCCATAACTATGGCTACACCTTC.

In regard to this clonotype: One end of the junction does not line up with germline, which may come from a read error. The chain couples TRBV5-4 to TRBJ2-1; D unclear. The CDR3 loop spans 15 amino acids. Germline V gives CDR1 SGHNT, CDR2 YYREEE (reference sequence). Here the CDR3 DNA reads TGTGTCAGCAGCCCGGGCGTACGGGTTGACAATGAGCAGTTCTTC. Translating gives CVSSPGVRVDNEQFF.

The chain uses TRBV6-5 and TRBJ2-1; possibly TRBD2 for D (7 bases). Trimming stripped 3 bases from V and 9 bases from J, with 12 bases between. CDR3 length equals 13 residues. In germline, CDR1 is MNHEY, CDR2 SVGAGI. Here the CDR3 reads CASSYGGAGEQFF. CDR3 coding DNA: TGTGCCAGCAGTTATGGGGGGGCAGGTGAGCAGTTCTTC.

This clonotype has more than one count but fewer than ten. The chain employs TRBV6-6 and TRBJ1-6, with 9 bases lining up with TRBD1. V was clipped by 7 bases and J by 7 bases; unmatched bases: 14. Germline CDR1 and CDR2: MNHNY and SVGAGI (reference sequence). The CDR3 is 17 amino acids. CDR3 in amino acids: CASTQSGGQGWNSPLHF. The DNA for the CDR3 is TGTGCCAGCACCCAATCGGGCGGACAGGGGTGGAATTCACCCCTCCACTTT.

The chain links TRBV5-4 to TRBJ2-1; no clear D. The CDR3 contains 11 residues. Trimming left V 1 base short and J 7 bases short, with 3 bases between. Germline-derived CDR1 and CDR2 are SGHNT and YYREEE (reference sequence). The chain's CDR3 is CASSLTNEQFF. CDR3 in DNA: TGTGCCAGCAGCTTGACAAATGAGCAGTTCTTC.

This clonotype was found many times. The V call is TRBV6-5, the J call TRBJ1-6; no reliable D call. The germline V gene has CDR1 MNHEY and CDR2 SVGAGI. This CDR3 contains 15 residues. Trimming shortened V by 5 bases and J by 2 bases, and 10 bases separated the two germline ends. The CDR3 DNA reads as TGTGCCAGCAGTCGTCGGGGAACCTATAATTCACCCCTCCACTTT. It specifies CASSRRGTYNSPLHF.

The gene calls are TRBV2 and TRBJ2-7; D gene unclear. The V end was cut by 3 bases, the J end by 3 bases, with 9 bases between. The CDR3 extends over 13 amino acids. Germline CDR1 SNHLY, CDR2 FYNNEI. CDR3 in DNA: TGTGCCAGCAGTGAGGGAACCCTCTACGAGCAGTACTTC. It specifies CASSEGTLYEQYF.

V is TRBV7-2 and J is TRBJ2-1; 9 bases agree with TRBD1. In germline, CDR1 is SGHTA, CDR2 FQGNSA. V lost 3 bases and J lost 8; bases outside the gene matches: 5. The CDR3 length is 14 residues. CDR3 in amino acids: CASSFAGQGYEQFF. CDR3 DNA sequence: TGTGCCAGCAGCTTTGCGGGACAGGGCTATGAGCAGTTCTTC.

This clonotype was seen many times. The chain has TRBV9 and TRBJ2-5; 9 bases map to TRBD2. The CDR3 extends over 16 amino acids. V gave up 0 bases and J gave up 5 bases; unmatched junction bases: 8. CDR1 and CDR2 (germline): SGDLS, YYNGEE. The CDR3 DNA is TGTGCCAGCAGCGTAGGTAGCGGGAGCTTAGGGGAGACCCAGTACTTC. This encodes CASSVGSGSLGETQYF.

In this sample, this clonotype turned up a few times. The chain recombines TRBV7-9 with TRBJ2-1; D remains unclear. CDR3 length: 14 residues. Germline V gives CDR1 SEHNR, CDR2 FQNEAQ (reference sequence). Trimming removed 2 bases from V and 2 bases from J, with 7 bases in between. CDR3 sequence (DNA): TGTGCCAGCAGCTTAACCAACCCCTACAATGAGCAGTTCTTC. Protein sequence: CASSLTNPYNEQFF.

The V gene is TRBV25-1, the J gene TRBJ2-2; D not resolved. In germline, CDR1 is MGHDK, CDR2 SYGVNS. Trimming cost V 8 bases and J 2 bases, with 6 bases left between them. The CDR3 totals 12 residues. In nucleotides, the CDR3 is TGTGCCAGCCTCGGTAACACCGGGGAGCTGTTTTTT. Protein: CASLGNTGELFF.

CDR3 nucleotide sequence: TGTGCCAGCAGCCGGAGCAGAGACTACGAGCAGTACTTC. Translated, it gives CASSRSRDYEQYF. This sequence joins TRBV3-1 and TRBJ2-7; D uncertain. CDR3 length equals 13 residues. From germline, CDR1 is LGHDT and CDR2 YNNKEL (reference sequence). Trimming took off 4 bases at V and 3 bases at J, with 10 bases between the two ends.

This clonotype has at least ten counts. This sequence joins TRBV4-1 and TRBJ2-1; 11 nucleotides line up with TRBD2. Germline CDR1 is MGHRA and CDR2 is YSYEKL. The J segment lost 4 bases and the V segment lost 4 bases, leaving 3 bases of the junction unmatched. The CDR3 consists of 15 residues. CDR3 amino acids: CASSPTSGEYNEQFF. CDR3 coding DNA: TGCGCCAGCAGCCCGACTAGCGGGGAATACAATGAGCAGTTCTTC.

The sample holds a few counts of this clonotype. This sequence joins TRBV7-2 and TRBJ1-2; D is undetermined. The CDR3 totals 13 residues. V dropped 3 bases and J dropped 0 bases, with 5 bases sitting between them. Germline V gene data show CDR1 as SGHTA and CDR2 as FQGNSA. CDR3 region: CASSFRSNYGYTF. The CDR3, as DNA: TGTGCCAGCAGCTTTCGATCTAACTATGGCTACACCTTC.

This chain joins TRBV5-1 and TRBJ2-3; unclear D gene. Germline V lookup: CDR1 SGHRS, CDR2 YFSETQ. The CDR3 consists of 15 residues. Trimming cost V 1 base and J 4 bases, with 13 bases left between them. The CDR3 nucleotides read TGCGCCAGCAGCTTGCCCCTTGGTAGTTCAGATACGCAGTATTTT. It translates to CASSLPLGSSDTQYF.

The J gene is TRBJ2-1, the V gene TRBV15; 8 nucleotides agree with TRBD1. This CDR3 has 19 residues. In germline, CDR1 is LNHNV, CDR2 YYDKDF (reference sequence). The J segment lost 3 bases and the V segment lost 3 bases, leaving 16 bases of the junction unmatched. The CDR3 nucleotides are TGTGCCACCAGCAGGGGTTTTCCGACAGGGGCCTACCTCTACAATGAGCAGTTCTTC. Residues: CATSRGFPTGAYLYNEQFF. The full variable domain, completed using reference TRBV15 and TRBJ2-1, is DAMVIQNPRYQVTQFGKPVTLSCSQTLNHNVMYWYQQKSSQAPKLLFHYYDKDFNNEADTPDNFQSRRPNTSFCFLDIRSPGLGDTAMYLCATSRGFPTGAYLYNEQFFGPGTRLTVL.

This clonotype has only a few counts. The gene calls are TRBV3-1 and TRBJ1-2, with unresolved D. Germline V CDR1 and CDR2: LGHDT, YNNKEL (reference sequence). The CDR3 has 15 amino acids. Trimming cost V 2 bases and J 2 bases, with 12 bases left between them. The DNA of the CDR3 is TGTGCCAGCAGCCAACCGTGGACCGAGAACTATGGCTACACCTTC. This encodes CASSQPWTENYGYTF.

This clonotype was detected ten times or more. V usage is TRBV5-1 and J usage is TRBJ2-3; 10 nucleotides line up with TRBD1. CDR3 length equals 15 residues. The J segment lost 6 bases and the V segment lost 4 bases, leaving 8 bases of the junction unmatched. CDR1 is SGHRS and CDR2 is YFSETQ in the germline V gene. The CDR3 DNA follows: TGCGCCAGCAGCCGCGGGACAGGGGAAGGCGATACGCAGTATTTT. Residues: CASSRGTGEGDTQYF.

The chain employs TRBV10-3 and TRBJ2-7, with D possibly matching TRBD2 (5 bases). Trimming took off 10 bases at V and 2 bases at J, with 21 bases between the two ends. This CDR3 is built from 15 residues. Germline V gene sequence: CDR1 ENHRY, CDR2 SYGVKD. Written as DNA, the CDR3 is TGTGCCACGATATCCTCCGCGGTAGCGACCTACGAGCAGTACTTC. Translated: CATISSAVATYEQYF.

This clonotype was counted between two and nine times. The J gene is TRBJ2-7, the V gene TRBV7-9, with D maybe TRBD1 (5 bases). Trimming stripped 1 base from V and 3 bases from J, with 10 bases between. CDR1 and CDR2 from the germline V gene are SEHNR and FQNEAQ (reference sequence). CDR3 length equals 14 residues. The DNA for the CDR3 is TGTGCCAGCAGCTTAGTACAGGATTACTACGAGCAGTACTTC. Translated, it gives CASSLVQDYYEQYF.

V gene TRBV7-2 combines with J gene TRBJ2-4; 7 nucleotides line up with TRBD1. The CDR3 runs to 15 residues. From germline, CDR1 is SGHTA and CDR2 FQGNSA. V lost 5 bases and J lost 4; bases outside the gene matches: 8. The CDR3 bases are TGTGCCAGCAGCATCGCCGGGACAGATAAAAACATTCAGTACTTC. The encoded protein is CASSIAGTDKNIQYF.

The chain has TRBV28 and TRBJ1-5; the D gene is possibly TRBD1 (5 bases). Germline values: CDR1 MDHEN, CDR2 SYDVKM. Trimming cost V 2 bases and J 7 bases, with 15 bases left between them. The CDR3 runs 15 residues. CDR3: CASSLQGRRGQPQHF. For the CDR3, the DNA is TGTGCCAGCAGTTTACAGGGCCGACGGGGACAGCCCCAGCATTTT.

The chain carries TRBV10-3 and TRBJ1-1; 7 bases fit TRBD1. Germline lookup yields CDR1 ENHRY and CDR2 SYGVKD. Trimming cost V 2 bases and J 5 bases; bases outside gene matches: 5. The CDR3 loop spans 14 amino acids. DNA of the CDR3: TGTGCCATCAGTGAGAGGGGGCCAGATACTGAAGCTTTCTTT. Protein sequence: CAISERGPDTEAFF.